This entry is about one T cell receptor (beta chain). Participants, patients aged 18 to 65, had newly diagnosed hyperthyroidism with a duration under 2 months. These data originate in a study of T cells in Graves' hyperthyroidism and ophthalmopathy. Germline V gene lookup returns CDR1 ENHRY and CDR2 SYGVKD. The CDR3 is made up of 15 amino acids. Between the trimmed V and J ends, which lost 5 bases and 6 bases, there was a span of 19 bases. Using RNA transcripts as the source, TCR beta CDR3 regions were amplified. A set of HTBI primers served as the primers for a first-round RT-PCR of the TCR CDR3. Via MiXCR, TCRdb re-called the multiplex PCR reads, giving one row per CDR3 protein. The sample records around 760,000 distinct CDR3 sequences, roughly a third being singletons.

The chain employs TRBV10-3 and TRBJ1-2; the D gene is possibly TRBD1 (5 bases). Sequencing input: blood. The source is a woman aged 40 to 50 with Graves' hyperthyroidism. The CDR3 here is CAISPSSGTTNGYTF. The CDR3 DNA sequence: TGTGCCATCAGTCCTTCCTCCGGGACCACCAATGGCTACACCTTC.